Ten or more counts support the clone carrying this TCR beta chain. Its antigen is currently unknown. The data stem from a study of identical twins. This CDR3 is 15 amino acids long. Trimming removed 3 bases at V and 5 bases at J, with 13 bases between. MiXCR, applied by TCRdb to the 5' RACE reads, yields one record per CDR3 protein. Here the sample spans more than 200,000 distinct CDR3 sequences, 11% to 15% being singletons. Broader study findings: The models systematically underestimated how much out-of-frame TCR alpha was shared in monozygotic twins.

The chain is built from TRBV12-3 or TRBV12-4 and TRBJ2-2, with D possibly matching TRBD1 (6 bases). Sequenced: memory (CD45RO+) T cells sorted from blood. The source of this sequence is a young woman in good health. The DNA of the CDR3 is TGTGCCAGCAGTTTTCGGGACATAACGACCGGGGAGCTGTTTTTT. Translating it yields CASSFRDITTGELFF.